The rows below give T cell receptor beta chains drawn from one sample of a study of cytomegalovirus exposure and HLA in healthy donors. TCRdb's copy holds only in-frame clones and misses some; the assay was immunoSEQ multiplex PCR. The sample has 150,000 to 200,000 clones; 60% to 80% are singletons. Sequenced: PBMCs. The source of these receptors is a woman in her 50s in good health and CMV-seropositive. Each CDR3 is given with its conserved first and last residue. Each record gives: V gene, clone size, D gene, J gene, CDR3 DNA, CDR3 protein. D genes are given only for firm matches. Some rows have no size entry. The others give once, few or many, or a class for an expanded clone.

v_call: TRBV18
clone_size: NA
d_call: NA
j_call: TRBJ2-2
cdr3_nt: TGTGCCAGCTCACCACCGTCGGGGGGCGGCGGGGAGCTGTTTTTT
cdr3_aa: CASSPPSGGGGELFF

v_call: TRBV18
clone_size: NA
d_call: TRBD1
j_call: TRBJ2-7
cdr3_nt: TGTGCCAGCTCACCGCGACAGGGGGCTGGTGGGGAGCAGTACTTC
cdr3_aa: CASSPRQGAGGEQYF

v_call: TRBV6-5
clone_size: NA
d_call: NA
j_call: TRBJ2-7
cdr3_nt: TGTGCCAGCAGAGGGACTCCGAGGGCCTCCGAGCAGTACTTC
cdr3_aa: CASRGTPRASEQYF

v_call: TRBV28
clone_size: once
d_call: TRBD2
j_call: TRBJ2-7
cdr3_nt: TGTGCCAGCAGTCGACTAGCGGGGGGGCCCGGGGAGCAGTACTTC
cdr3_aa: CASSRLAGGPGEQYF

v_call: TRBV10-2
clone_size: few
d_call: NA
j_call: TRBJ1-1
cdr3_nt: TGCGCCAGCAAGGAGCAGACGAACACTGAAGCTTTCTTT
cdr3_aa: CASKEQTNTEAFF

v_call: TRBV6-6
clone_size: NA
d_call: NA
j_call: TRBJ1-5
cdr3_nt: TGTGCCAGCAGTTCTGGGACTAACAATCAGCCCCAGCATTTT
cdr3_aa: CASSSGTNNQPQHF

v_call: TRBV4-1
clone_size: NA
d_call: NA
j_call: TRBJ2-2
cdr3_nt: TGCGCCAGCAGCCTTAGCGGAACCGGGGAGCTGTTTTTT
cdr3_aa: CASSLSGTGELFF

v_call: TRBV6-6
clone_size: NA
d_call: TRBD2
j_call: TRBJ2-5
cdr3_nt: TGTGCCAGCAGTCGTCAGCCGGGGGGTTTCCAAGAGACCCAGTACTTC
cdr3_aa: CASSRQPGGFQETQYF

v_call: TRBV10-3
clone_size: few
d_call: TRBD1
j_call: TRBJ1-1
cdr3_nt: TGTGCCATTTCAGGGGGCGAAGGGGGTGAAGCTTTCTTT
cdr3_aa: CAISGGEGGEAFF

v_call: TRBV9
clone_size: NA
d_call: NA
j_call: TRBJ2-1
cdr3_nt: TGTGCCAGCAGCGCTCCAACCGGGATCTACAATGAGCAGTTCTTC
cdr3_aa: CASSAPTGIYNEQFF

v_call: TRBV7-7
clone_size: few
d_call: TRBD1
j_call: TRBJ1-4
cdr3_nt: TGTGCTAGCAGCTTAGGACAGGGTATTAATGAAAAACTGTTTTTT
cdr3_aa: CASSLGQGINEKLFF

v_call: TRBV27
clone_size: NA
d_call: NA
j_call: TRBJ2-1
cdr3_nt: TGTGCCAGCAGTTCCTTTCCCTCCTACAATGAGCAGTTCTTC
cdr3_aa: CASSSFPSYNEQFF

v_call: TRBV29-1
clone_size: NA
d_call: TRBD1
j_call: TRBJ1-5
cdr3_nt: TGCGGATCGTGGGACAGATTAGGTCAGCCCCAGCATTTT
cdr3_aa: CGSWDRLGQPQHF

v_call: TRBV9
clone_size: NA
d_call: NA
j_call: TRBJ1-2
cdr3_nt: TGTGCCAGCAGCGTAGGCGGGATCAACTATGGCTACACCTTC
cdr3_aa: CASSVGGINYGYTF

v_call: TRBV5-1
clone_size: NA
d_call: TRBD2
j_call: TRBJ2-3
cdr3_nt: TGCGCCAGCAGCGAAGGACGCGGGGGGGCCAAAGATACGCAGTATTTT
cdr3_aa: CASSEGRGGAKDTQYF

v_call: TRBV28
clone_size: NA
d_call: NA
j_call: TRBJ1-5
cdr3_nt: TGTGCCAGCAGTTTAGGTGGCGGATATCAGCCCCAGCATTTT
cdr3_aa: CASSLGGGYQPQHF

v_call: TRBV19
clone_size: NA
d_call: TRBD1
j_call: TRBJ1-1
cdr3_nt: TGTGCCAGTCGCGGACAGGGTTTTGTTGAAGCTTTCTTT
cdr3_aa: CASRGQGFVEAFF

v_call: TRBV5-1
clone_size: NA
d_call: NA
j_call: TRBJ2-5
cdr3_nt: TGCGCCAGCAGCAAGGGGGTAGAGGAGACCCAGTACTTC
cdr3_aa: CASSKGVEETQYF

v_call: TRBV5-6
clone_size: NA
d_call: NA
j_call: TRBJ2-7
cdr3_nt: TGTGCCAGCAGCTTGTCCGCGTTCTACGAGCAGTACTTC
cdr3_aa: CASSLSAFYEQYF

v_call: TRBV19
clone_size: NA
d_call: TRBD1
j_call: TRBJ2-1
cdr3_nt: TGTGCCAGTAGCATGGGACAGGGGGCGTGGGATGAGCAGTTCTTC
cdr3_aa: CASSMGQGAWDEQFF

v_call: TRBV28
clone_size: NA
d_call: NA
j_call: TRBJ2-7
cdr3_nt: TGTGCCAGCTCGTCCGGGCAGGGATACTCCTACGAGCAGTACTTC
cdr3_aa: CASSSGQGYSYEQYF

v_call: TRBV6-1
clone_size: NA
d_call: NA
j_call: TRBJ2-1
cdr3_nt: TGTGCCAGCAGTGGGGGGCCCGGCAATGAGCAGTTCTTC
cdr3_aa: CASSGGPGNEQFF

v_call: TRBV5-8
clone_size: NA
d_call: NA
j_call: TRBJ1-5
cdr3_nt: TGTGCCAGCAGCTTGGATCAGTATCAGCCCCAGCATTTT
cdr3_aa: CASSLDQYQPQHF

v_call: TRBV2
clone_size: NA
d_call: NA
j_call: TRBJ2-7
cdr3_nt: TGTGCCAGCGTGGGCAGCTTCTACGAGCAGTACTTC
cdr3_aa: CASVGSFYEQYF

v_call: TRBV30
clone_size: NA
d_call: NA
j_call: TRBJ1-1
cdr3_nt: TGTGCCTGGATTGAGGGGAGGAGTGCTTTCTTT
cdr3_aa: CAWIEGRSAFF

v_call: TRBV9
clone_size: NA
d_call: NA
j_call: TRBJ2-5
cdr3_nt: TGTGCCAGCAGCTCCTTATCCGGTTACCAAGAGACCCAGTACTTC
cdr3_aa: CASSSLSGYQETQYF

v_call: TRBV7-8
clone_size: NA
d_call: NA
j_call: TRBJ2-7
cdr3_nt: TGTGCCAGCAGCTTAGACAGCTCCTACGAGCAGTACTTC
cdr3_aa: CASSLDSSYEQYF

v_call: TRBV21-1
clone_size: once
d_call: NA
j_call: TRBJ2-1
cdr3_nt: TGTGCCAGCAGCAAAGTTGCGTCTAGCGGGAGGAACAATGAGCAGTTCTTC
cdr3_aa: CASSKVASSGRNNEQFF

v_call: TRBV29-1
clone_size: NA
d_call: TRBD2
j_call: TRBJ2-3
cdr3_nt: TGCAGTGCTAGCGGGGGGGCAGGGGGCACAGATACGCAGTATTTT
cdr3_aa: CSASGGAGGTDTQYF

v_call: TRBV13
clone_size: NA
d_call: NA
j_call: TRBJ1-1
cdr3_nt: TGTGCCAGCAGCTTAGCCGTCGGGGATAACACTGAAGCTTTCTTT
cdr3_aa: CASSLAVGDNTEAFF

v_call: TRBV11-2
clone_size: NA
d_call: NA
j_call: TRBJ2-3
cdr3_nt: TGTGCCAGCAGCCGGACTTTTACAGATACGCAGTATTTT
cdr3_aa: CASSRTFTDTQYF

v_call: TRBV30
clone_size: NA
d_call: TRBD1
j_call: TRBJ1-6
cdr3_nt: TGTGCCTGGAGTCCTTCCTCGACAGGGGGGAGTTCACCCCTCCACTTT
cdr3_aa: CAWSPSSTGGSSPLHF

v_call: TRBV6-1
clone_size: NA
d_call: NA
j_call: TRBJ2-2
cdr3_nt: TGTGCCAGCAGTGAATCCTTCACCGGGGAGCTGTTTTTT
cdr3_aa: CASSESFTGELFF

v_call: TRBV28
clone_size: NA
d_call: NA
j_call: TRBJ2-6
cdr3_nt: TGTGCCAGCAGTCCCTCAGGTAGTAAGGCTTCTGGGGCCAACGTCCTGACTTTC
cdr3_aa: CASSPSGSKASGANVLTF

v_call: TRBV27
clone_size: NA
d_call: NA
j_call: TRBJ2-1
cdr3_nt: TGTGCCAGCAGTTTTACCCACTTATACAATGAGCAGTTCTTC
cdr3_aa: CASSFTHLYNEQFF

v_call: TRBV19
clone_size: NA
d_call: TRBD2
j_call: TRBJ2-2
cdr3_nt: TGTGCCAGTAGTGCGGCAGGGAGGGTCACCGGGGAGCTGTTTTTT
cdr3_aa: CASSAAGRVTGELFF

v_call: TRBV2
clone_size: NA
d_call: NA
j_call: TRBJ1-4
cdr3_nt: TGTGCCAGCAGTCAGGGAAAACTGTTTTTT
cdr3_aa: CASSQGKLFF

v_call: TRBV7-2
clone_size: few
d_call: NA
j_call: TRBJ2-3
cdr3_nt: TGTGCCAGCAGCTTACGAGGGGGAACACTCCTTACAGATACGCAGTATTTT
cdr3_aa: CASSLRGGTLLTDTQYF

v_call: TRBV7-2
clone_size: NA
d_call: TRBD1
j_call: TRBJ1-5
cdr3_nt: TGTGCCAGCAGCTCAGGGGGACATCAGCCCCAGCATTTT
cdr3_aa: CASSSGGHQPQHF

v_call: TRBV29-1
clone_size: NA
d_call: TRBD1
j_call: TRBJ2-7
cdr3_nt: TGCAGCGTGACTACAGGGGGCCAGGACGAGCAGTACTTC
cdr3_aa: CSVTTGGQDEQYF

v_call: TRBV27
clone_size: NA
d_call: TRBD1
j_call: TRBJ2-7
cdr3_nt: TGTGCCAGCAGTTTATTGGCGACAGGGGTCTACGAGCAGTACTTC
cdr3_aa: CASSLLATGVYEQYF

v_call: TRBV5-4
clone_size: NA
d_call: TRBD1
j_call: TRBJ1-2
cdr3_nt: TGTGCCAGCAGCTTGGGCACCGACAGGGGTCTGAACGGCTACACCTTC
cdr3_aa: CASSLGTDRGLNGYTF

v_call: TRBV9
clone_size: NA
d_call: TRBD1
j_call: TRBJ2-7
cdr3_nt: TGTGCCAGCAGCGCGAACCCTCGACAGGGGAGCTACGAGCAGTACTTC
cdr3_aa: CASSANPRQGSYEQYF

v_call: TRBV5-1
clone_size: once
d_call: NA
j_call: TRBJ1-5
cdr3_nt: TGCGCCAGCAGCGCACAGGGCGACCAGCCCCAGCATTTT
cdr3_aa: CASSAQGDQPQHF

v_call: TRBV2
clone_size: NA
d_call: NA
j_call: TRBJ1-1
cdr3_nt: TGTGCCAGCAGTGTAGGGCAGGGCGGACCTGAAGCTTTCTTT
cdr3_aa: CASSVGQGGPEAFF

v_call: TRBV19
clone_size: NA
d_call: TRBD2
j_call: TRBJ2-5
cdr3_nt: TGTGCCAGTAGTATTGGTAGCGGGAGCCCCATGGGAGAGACCCAGTACTTC
cdr3_aa: CASSIGSGSPMGETQYF

v_call: TRBV6-1
clone_size: NA
d_call: NA
j_call: TRBJ2-7
cdr3_nt: TGTGCCAGCAGTGAAGGCGGAGGGCCCTACGAGCAGTACTTC
cdr3_aa: CASSEGGGPYEQYF

v_call: TRBV9
clone_size: NA
d_call: NA
j_call: TRBJ1-3
cdr3_nt: TGTGCCAGCAGCCCAACCTTGGCAGGAGGAAACACCATATATTTT
cdr3_aa: CASSPTLAGGNTIYF

v_call: TRBV5-1
clone_size: few
d_call: TRBD2
j_call: TRBJ2-3
cdr3_nt: TGCGCCAGCAGGATTAGCGGGGAGAGCACAGATACGCAGTATTTT
cdr3_aa: CASRISGESTDTQYF

v_call: TRBV6-1
clone_size: NA
d_call: NA
j_call: TRBJ1-5
cdr3_nt: TGTGCCAGCAGGGGAGGAAATCAGCCCCAGCATTTT
cdr3_aa: CASRGGNQPQHF